These 22 T cell receptor beta chains originate from one sample sequenced in a study of T-cell memory formation after mild COVID-19. TCRdb re-called the 5' RACE reads with MiXCR, one entry per CDR3 protein. Seen here are a few hundred thousand distinct CDR3 sequences, 25% observed once, and the top ten hold around 13%. The sequencing input was PBMCs or a T cell subset sorted from them (not recorded which). These receptor sequences come from an adult woman who had mild COVID-19 (a few samples of this study predate the infection). Cell type and time point are not known.

The rearrangement uses TRBV5-1 and TRBJ2-6; 12 nucleotides line up with TRBD2. The CDR3 extends over 16 amino acids. From germline, CDR1 is SGHRS and CDR2 YFSETQ. Unmatched junction bases numbered 6, after V lost 4 bases and J lost 7 bases. CDR3 amino acids: CASSARTSGAANVLTF. The DNA for the CDR3 is TGCGCCAGCAGCGCTCGGACTAGCGGGGCCGCCAACGTCCTGACTTTC.

The table lists this clonotype with many counts. The J gene is TRBJ2-3, the V gene TRBV7-6; D is perhaps TRBD1 (6 bases). CDR3 length: 15 amino acids. V gave up 10 bases and J gave up 1 base, with 18 bases separating them. CDR1 and CDR2 from the germline V gene are SGHVS and FNYEAQ. The CDR3 is CATTPTRGRTDTQYF. The CDR3, as DNA: TGTGCCACCACACCGACCAGGGGCCGCACAGATACGCAGTATTTT.

This clonotype has more than one count but fewer than ten. This rearrangement joins TRBV5-1 to TRBJ1-2; 7 bases map to TRBD1. CDR1 SGHRS and CDR2 YFSETQ come from the germline V gene. Losses at the gene ends were 3 bases for V and 4 bases for J; bases not matched to a gene: 9. CDR3 size: 15 residues. The CDR3 nucleotides are TGCGCCAGCAGCTCCGGTACAGGGGCCCCCTATGGCTACACCTTC. Translated, it gives CASSSGTGAPYGYTF. The full variable domain, rest sourced from reference TRBV5-1 and TRBJ1-2, is KAGVTQTPRYLIKTRGQQVTLSCSPISGHRSVSWYQQTPGQGLQFLFEYFSETQRNKGNFPGRFSGRQFSNSRSEMNVSTLELGDSALYLCASSSGTGAPYGYTFGSGTRLTVV.

This chain connects TRBV2 to TRBJ1-5; D not certain. The CDR3 is 14 amino acids. V was trimmed by 6 bases and J by 4 bases, leaving 13 bases between them. Per the germline V gene, CDR1 is SNHLY and CDR2 is FYNNEI. The CDR3 here is CASSRTSVNQPQHF. As DNA, the CDR3 is TGTGCCAGCAGCCGCACTAGCGTTAATCAGCCCCAGCATTTT.

The CDR3 DNA follows: TGTGCCACCAGCAGAGCCCCGGGACGGACTAGCAATCAGCCCCAGCATTTT. Translation: CATSRAPGRTSNQPQHF. The chain couples TRBV15 to TRBJ1-5; the D gene is possibly TRBD1 (5 bases). This CDR3 contains 17 residues. Germline lookup yields CDR1 LNHNV and CDR2 YYDKDF (reference sequence). Trimming cost V 1 base and J 0 bases, with 13 bases left between them.

V is TRBV2 and J is TRBJ2-7; TRBD1 aligns across 8 bases. With V trimmed by 6 bases and J by 2 bases, 9 bases remained unmatched. This CDR3 spans 15 amino acids. Looked up from germline, CDR1 is SNHLY and CDR2 is FYNNEI. CDR3 bases: TGTGCCAGCAGGAGTATGGGACAGGAGGCCTACGAGCAGTACTTC. This sequence encodes CASRSMGQEAYEQYF. Based on the CDR3 plus reference TRBV2 and TRBJ2-7, the full variable domain is EPEVTQTPSHQVTQMGQEVILRCVPISNHLYFYWYRQILGQKVEFLVSFYNNEISEKSEIFDDQFSVERPDGSNFTLKIRSTKLEDSAMYFCASRSMGQEAYEQYFGPGTRLTVT.

The CDR3 DNA reads as TGTGCCAGCAGTCGCCAACCGGGACAGGGGGCCTACGAGCAGTACTTC. This gives the protein CASSRQPGQGAYEQYF. The V gene is TRBV12-3 or TRBV12-4, the J gene TRBJ2-7, with TRBD1 identical over 11 bases. This CDR3 region has 16 residues. V was clipped by 5 bases and J by 2 bases; unmatched bases: 8.

This sequence joins TRBV10-3 and TRBJ2-2, with D perhaps matching TRBD1 (5 bases). Trimming took 3 bases from V and 4 from J, leaving 12 bases between them. Germline lookup yields CDR1 ENHRY and CDR2 SYGVKD. This CDR3 contains 15 residues. CDR3 sequence (DNA): TGTGCCATCAGTGATATGACTCAGGGCACCGGGGAGCTGTTTTTT. This sequence encodes CAISDMTQGTGELFF.

The chain carries TRBV5-6 and TRBJ1-2; TRBD1 is a possible D gene (6 bases). Germline CDR1 reads SGHDT; CDR2 reads YYEEEE. V gave up 2 bases and J gave up 5 bases, with 16 bases separating them. The CDR3 has 15 residues. The CDR3 sequence is CASSFRPGAGYGYTF. DNA of the CDR3: TGTGCCAGCAGCTTTCGACCGGGGGCAGGGTATGGCTACACCTTC.

The V and J genes are TRBV11-2 and TRBJ2-5; D gene ambiguous. Trimming shortened V by 4 bases and J by 3 bases, and 6 bases separated the two germline ends. The CDR3 runs to 12 residues. Germline-derived CDR1 and CDR2 are SGHAT and FQNNGV. Here the CDR3 DNA reads TGTGCCAGCAGCTCTAAGGAAGAGACCCAGTACTTC. This sequence encodes CASSSKEETQYF.

This clonotype was counted only a few times. V usage is TRBV6-6 and J usage is TRBJ2-1; weak D call: TRBD2 (5 bases). The CDR3 runs to 11 residues. Germline CDR1 MNHNY, CDR2 SVGAGI (reference sequence). V was clipped by 5 bases and J by 11 bases, with 10 bases between them. CDR3 loop: CASSDPSKQFF. The DNA of the CDR3 is TGTGCCAGCAGTGACCCTAGCAAGCAGTTCTTC.

The chain recombines TRBV10-3 with TRBJ2-7; TRBD2 matches 7 bases. The V and J ends lost 3 bases and 3 bases, in that order; junction bases with no gene match: 8. Germline V gene lookup returns CDR1 ENHRY and CDR2 SYGVKD. The CDR3 sequence is 15 residues long. The DNA of the CDR3 is TGTGCCATCAGTGACCCCGGGACTAAAGGCTACGAGCAGTACTTC. As protein: CAISDPGTKGYEQYF.

The genes are TRBV12-3 or TRBV12-4 and TRBJ2-1; 9 bases agree with TRBD1. With 1 base clipped from V and 2 bases from J, the junction kept 3 bases outside the gene matches. The CDR3 covers 16 residues. The DNA for the CDR3 is TGTGCCAGCAGTTTAGAGGGACAGGGCACCTACAATGAGCAGTTCTTC. This sequence encodes CASSLEGQGTYNEQFF.

The chain employs TRBV6-6 and TRBJ2-1, with TRBD2 identical over 14 bases. From germline, CDR1 is MNHNY and CDR2 SVGAGI (reference sequence). The CDR3 contains 16 residues. J was trimmed by 10 bases and V by 2 bases; bases with no gene match: 7. The CDR3 loop reads CASSYPGLAGVGEQFF. In DNA, the CDR3 is TGTGCCAGCAGTTACCCGGGACTAGCGGGAGTAGGAGAGCAGTTCTTC.

This clonotype was seen more than once but under ten times. The chain is built from TRBV5-6 and TRBJ1-2, with 7 bases lining up with TRBD1. The germline V gene has CDR1 SGHDT and CDR2 YYEEEE. J gave up 1 base and V 4 bases, and 7 bases lay outside the gene matches. The CDR3 is 15 amino acids. The CDR3 coding sequence is TGTGCCAGCAGCCAGGGGGGAACCCTTAACTATGGCTACACCTTC. Its protein product is CASSQGGTLNYGYTF.

The chain employs TRBV7-2 and TRBJ2-6; D not certain. V gave up 6 bases and J gave up 13 bases, with 16 bases separating them. CDR3 length equals 13 residues. Per the germline V gene, CDR1 is SGHTA and CDR2 is FQGNSA. The CDR3 reads CASRVPGPTVLTF. As DNA, the CDR3 is TGTGCCAGCAGGGTACCGGGTCCCACGGTCCTGACTTTC.

This chain uses TRBV6-2 or TRBV6-3 with TRBJ2-3; 10 bases match TRBD2. V trimming: 8 bases; J trimming: 3 bases; junction bases outside the gene matches: 5. The CDR3 length is 14 residues. From germline, CDR1 is MNHEY and CDR2 SVGEGT. Here the CDR3 reads CASSTGLATDTQYF. The CDR3 bases are TGTGCCAGCTCCACGGGACTAGCGACAGATACGCAGTATTTT.

The chain links TRBV19 to TRBJ2-3; 9 bases are shared with TRBD2. Germline CDR1 and CDR2: LNHDA and SQIVND (reference sequence). The CDR3 has 15 residues. V was clipped by 7 bases and J by 6 bases; unmatched bases: 11. As DNA, the CDR3 is TGTGCCAGTAAGGTCGGCGGGAGGGTTTCGGATACGCAGTATTTT. Its protein product is CASKVGGRVSDTQYF. Looking up the rest from reference TRBV19 and TRBJ2-3 gives the full variable domain: DGGITQSPKYLFRKEGQNVTLSCEQNLNHDAMYWYRQDPGQGLRLIYYSQIVNDFQKGDIAEGYSVSREKKESFPLTVTSAQKNPTAFYLCASKVGGRVSDTQYFGPGTRLTVL.

V usage is TRBV5-5 and J usage is TRBJ1-2; D call uncertain. Trimming pared 3 bases from V and 4 bases from J, leaving 13 bases between. Germline V gives CDR1 SGHKS, CDR2 YYEKEE (reference sequence). This CDR3 comprises 14 residues. In DNA, the CDR3 is TGTGCCAGCAGCTCCGGACTGTCTTCCTATGGCTACACCTTC. Protein sequence: CASSSGLSSYGYTF.

The chain is built from TRBV24-1 and TRBJ2-3; possibly TRBD2 for D (6 bases). Germline CDR1 and CDR2: KGHDR and SFDVKD. The CDR3 sequence is 16 residues long. V was trimmed by 5 bases and J by 3 bases, leaving 17 bases between them. CDR3 in DNA: TGTGCCACCAGTGTCCGTCCCGGGGCGGGGACAGATACGCAGTATTTT. Translation gives CATSVRPGAGTDTQYF.

This clonotype was detected ten times or more. V gene TRBV12-3 or TRBV12-4 combines with J gene TRBJ2-7; D gene ambiguous. The CDR3 is 13 amino acids. Trimming removed 3 bases at V and 2 bases at J, with 8 bases between. CDR3 amino acids: CASSFGPTYEQYF. In DNA form, the CDR3 reads TGTGCCAGCAGTTTTGGTCCCACCTACGAGCAGTACTTC.

This clonotype was detected only a few times. The rearrangement links TRBV11-2 to TRBJ1-2; TRBD1 aligns across 9 bases. V dropped 6 bases and J dropped 4; count of bases not matched to a gene: 6. This CDR3 is 14 amino acids long. From germline, CDR1 is SGHAT and CDR2 FQNNGV. The DNA of the CDR3 is TGTGCCAGCAGACGGATACAGGGGGCCTATGGCTACACCTTC. It codes for CASRRIQGAYGYTF.